The rows below give T cell receptor beta chains drawn from one sample of a study of post-analysis software for immune sequencing data. TCRdb recomputed calls from the PCR reads with MiXCR, one row per CDR3 protein. There are approximately 660,000 distinct CDR3 sequences in the sample; over 45% occur only once, and 11% lies in the top ten. The sample consisted of blood. The receptors shown here come from a girl aged 2-10 years with multiple sclerosis. Each CDR3 is given with its conserved first and last residue. A D gene is named only where the DNA matches it firmly. Not all rows give a size; the values are once, few, many and, for expanded clones, a class.

clone size	V gene	J gene	D gene	CDR3 protein	CDR3 DNA
NA	TRBV13	TRBJ2-7	NA	CASSTRTASYEQYF	TGTGCCAGCAGCACCCGGACGGCCTCCTACGAGCAGTACTTC
NA	TRBV6-1	TRBJ2-1	TRBD2	CASSVPTSGSKNEQFF	TGTGCCAGCAGTGTCCCGACTAGCGGGAGTAAGAATGAGCAGTTCTTC
NA	TRBV4-3	TRBJ1-1	NA	CASSQEVLGSLTNTEAFF	TGCGCCAGCAGCCAAGAGGTATTGGGCTCCCTCACGAACACTGAAGCTTTCTTT
few	TRBV15	TRBJ2-7	TRBD2	CATSRDLAESSYEQYF	TGTGCCACCAGCAGAGATCTAGCGGAGAGCTCCTACGAGCAGTACTTC
NA	TRBV3-1	TRBJ1-5	NA	CASSQEVPGKYDNQPQHF	TGTGCCAGCAGCCAAGAGGTCCCAGGAAAATATGACAATCAGCCCCAGCATTTT
few	TRBV20-1	TRBJ1-1	NA	CSARKNLNTEAFF	TGCAGTGCTAGGAAGAATCTGAACACTGAAGCTTTCTTT
NA	TRBV7-8	TRBJ2-7	TRBD2	CASSRTSGAYNEQYF	TGTGCCAGCAGTCGCACTAGCGGAGCGTACAATGAGCAGTACTTC
few	TRBV29-1	TRBJ2-1	NA	CSGVARGKSGIYNEQFF	TGCAGCGGAGTGGCCAGGGGTAAGAGTGGGATCTACAATGAGCAGTTCTTC
NA	TRBV20-1	TRBJ2-3	TRBD1	CSARLQGGGTDTQYF	TGCAGTGCTCGCCTACAGGGGGGAGGCACAGATACGCAGTATTTT
NA	TRBV14	TRBJ2-7	TRBD1	CASSLGTADTSYEQYF	TGTGCCAGCAGCTTAGGGACAGCCGATACCTCCTACGAGCAGTACTTC
few	TRBV9	TRBJ2-7	TRBD1	CASTEPGTGTEQYF	TGTGCCAGCACCGAACCCGGGACAGGGACCGAGCAGTACTTC
NA	TRBV20-1	TRBJ2-1	TRBD1	CSGETGVYNEQFF	TGCAGTGGTGAGACAGGGGTTTACAATGAGCAGTTCTTC
NA	TRBV20-1	TRBJ2-1	TRBD2	CRASGGANEQFF	TGCAGAGCTAGCGGGGGGGCCAATGAGCAGTTCTTC
NA	TRBV28	TRBJ1-2	NA	CASSGDGLYGYTF	TGTGCCAGCAGTGGGGACGGTCTCTATGGCTACACCTTC
NA	TRBV20-1	TRBJ2-1	NA	CSASSGGLRLYNEQFF	TGCAGTGCTAGCTCCGGAGGGCTAAGGCTTTACAATGAGCAGTTCTTC
NA	TRBV4-3	TRBJ2-3	NA	CASSQGGTGTQYF	TGCGCCAGCAGCCAAGGAGGAACAGGTACGCAGTATTTT
NA	TRBV30	TRBJ2-1	NA	CAWSVLREQFF	TGTGCCTGGAGTGTACTTAGGGAGCAGTTCTTC
once	TRBV7-4	TRBJ2-1	TRBD2	CASSLGLAGLYNEQFF	TGTGCCAGCAGCTTAGGACTAGCGGGCCTCTACAATGAGCAGTTCTTC
NA	TRBV12-5	TRBJ1-5	NA	CASGLSPGISNQPRHF	TGTGCTAGTGGTTTGTCGCCCGGGATTAGCAATCAGCCCCGGCATTTT
NA	TRBV20-1	TRBJ2-1	NA	CSARSGEQFF	TGCAGTGCTAGATCGGGGGAGCAGTTCTTC
NA	TRBV9	TRBJ2-7	TRBD2	CASSVGLAVDNEQYF	TGTGCCAGCAGCGTAGGCCTAGCGGTAGACAATGAGCAGTACTTC
NA	TRBV3-1	TRBJ2-7	NA	CASSQRSSSYEQYF	TGTGCCAGCAGCCAACGAAGCTCCTCCTACGAGCAGTACTTC
NA	TRBV6-2/TRBV6-3	TRBJ2-4	NA	CASTDGGSAKNIQYF	TGTGCCAGCACCGACGGCGGAAGCGCCAAAAACATTCAGTACTTC
NA	TRBV11-2	TRBJ2-1	NA	CASSYRLVSYNEQFF	TGTGCCAGCAGCTACCGACTAGTATCCTACAATGAGCAGTTCTTC
NA	TRBV5-1	TRBJ1-2	TRBD1	CASRPRGQGQSGYTF	TGCGCCAGCAGACCTCGGGGACAGGGACAAAGCGGCTACACCTTC